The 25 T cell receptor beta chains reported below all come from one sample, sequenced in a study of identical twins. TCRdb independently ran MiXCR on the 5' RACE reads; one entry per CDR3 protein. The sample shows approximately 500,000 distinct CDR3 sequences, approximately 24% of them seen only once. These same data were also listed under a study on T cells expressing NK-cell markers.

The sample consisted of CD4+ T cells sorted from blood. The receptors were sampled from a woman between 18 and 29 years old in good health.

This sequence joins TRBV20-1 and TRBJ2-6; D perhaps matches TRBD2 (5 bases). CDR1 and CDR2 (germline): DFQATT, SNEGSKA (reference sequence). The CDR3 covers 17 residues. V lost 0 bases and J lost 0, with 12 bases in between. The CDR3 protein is CSARDSRGNSGANVLTF. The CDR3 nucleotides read TGCAGTGCTAGAGATTCGAGAGGGAACTCTGGGGCCAACGTCCTGACTTTC.

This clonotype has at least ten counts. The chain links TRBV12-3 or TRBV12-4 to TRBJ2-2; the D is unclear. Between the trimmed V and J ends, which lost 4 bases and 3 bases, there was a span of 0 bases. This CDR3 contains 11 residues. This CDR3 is CASSYTGELFF. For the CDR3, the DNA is TGTGCCAGCAGTTACACCGGGGAGCTGTTTTTT.

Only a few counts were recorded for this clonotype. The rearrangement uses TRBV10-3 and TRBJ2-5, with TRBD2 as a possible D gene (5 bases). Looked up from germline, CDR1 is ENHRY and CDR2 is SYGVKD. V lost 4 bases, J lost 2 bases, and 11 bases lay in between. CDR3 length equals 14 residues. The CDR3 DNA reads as TGTGCCATCAGTGGTCGAGGGAGTCAAGAGACCCAGTACTTC. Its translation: CAISGRGSQETQYF.

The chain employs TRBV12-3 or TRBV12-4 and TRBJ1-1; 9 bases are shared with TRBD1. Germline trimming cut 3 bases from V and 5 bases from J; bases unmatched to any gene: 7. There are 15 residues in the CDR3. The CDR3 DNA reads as TGTGCCAGCAGTTTTTTTAGGACAGGGGAAACTGAAGCTTTCTTT. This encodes CASSFFRTGETEAFF.

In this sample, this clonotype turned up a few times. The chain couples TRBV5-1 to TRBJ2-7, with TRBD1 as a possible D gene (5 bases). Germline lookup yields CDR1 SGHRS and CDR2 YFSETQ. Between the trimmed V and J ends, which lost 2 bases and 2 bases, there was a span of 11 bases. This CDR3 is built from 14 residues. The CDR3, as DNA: TGCGCCAGCAGCTTCCTTGGACAAGCCTACGAGCAGTACTTC. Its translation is CASSFLGQAYEQYF.

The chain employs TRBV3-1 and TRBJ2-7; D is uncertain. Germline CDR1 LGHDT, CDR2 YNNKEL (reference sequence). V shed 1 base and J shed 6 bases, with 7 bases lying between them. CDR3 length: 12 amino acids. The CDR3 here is CASSQASAEQYF. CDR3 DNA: TGTGCCAGCAGCCAAGCTTCTGCCGAGCAGTACTTC.

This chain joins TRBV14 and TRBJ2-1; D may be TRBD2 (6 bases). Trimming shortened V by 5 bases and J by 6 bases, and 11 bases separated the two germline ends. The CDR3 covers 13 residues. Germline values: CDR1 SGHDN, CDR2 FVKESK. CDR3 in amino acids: CASSRGLSNEQFF. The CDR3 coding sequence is TGTGCCAGCAGCAGGGGACTCAGCAATGAGCAGTTCTTC.

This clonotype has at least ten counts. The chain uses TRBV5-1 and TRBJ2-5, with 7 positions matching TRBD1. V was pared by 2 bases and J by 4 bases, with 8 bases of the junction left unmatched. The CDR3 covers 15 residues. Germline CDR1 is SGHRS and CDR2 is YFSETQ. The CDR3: CASSFTGQNLETQYF. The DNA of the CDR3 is TGCGCCAGCAGCTTTACGGGACAGAACTTAGAGACCCAGTACTTC.

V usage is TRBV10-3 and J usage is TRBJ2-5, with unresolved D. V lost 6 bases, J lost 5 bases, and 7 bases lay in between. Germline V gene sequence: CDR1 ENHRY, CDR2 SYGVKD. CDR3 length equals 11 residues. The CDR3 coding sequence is TGTGCCATCAGGGACGGGGAGACCCAGTACTTC. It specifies CAIRDGETQYF.

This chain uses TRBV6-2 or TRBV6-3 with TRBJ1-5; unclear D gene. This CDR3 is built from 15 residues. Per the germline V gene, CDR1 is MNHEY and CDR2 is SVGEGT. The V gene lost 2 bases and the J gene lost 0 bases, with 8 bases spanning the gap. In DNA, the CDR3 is TGTGCCAGCAGTTACAGATCCCATAGCAATCAGCCCCAGCATTTT. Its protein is CASSYRSHSNQPQHF.

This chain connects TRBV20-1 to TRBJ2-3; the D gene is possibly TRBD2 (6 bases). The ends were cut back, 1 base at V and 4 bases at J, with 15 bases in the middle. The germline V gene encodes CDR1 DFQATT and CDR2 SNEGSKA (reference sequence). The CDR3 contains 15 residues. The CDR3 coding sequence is TGCAGTGCTAGAGCGCGGCGGGGTGCCCCAGATACGCAGTATTTT. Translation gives CSARARRGAPDTQYF.

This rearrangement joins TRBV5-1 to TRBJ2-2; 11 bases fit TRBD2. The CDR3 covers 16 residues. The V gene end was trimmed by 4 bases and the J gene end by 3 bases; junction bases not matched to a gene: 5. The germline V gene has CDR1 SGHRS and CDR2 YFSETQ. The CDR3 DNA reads TGCGCCAGCAGCAGTACTAGCGGGAGCGACACCGGGGAGCTGTTTTTT. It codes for CASSSTSGSDTGELFF.

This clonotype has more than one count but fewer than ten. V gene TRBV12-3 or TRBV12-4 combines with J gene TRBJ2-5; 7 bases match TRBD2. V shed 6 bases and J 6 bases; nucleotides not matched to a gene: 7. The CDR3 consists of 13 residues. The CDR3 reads CASRIGGGKTQYF. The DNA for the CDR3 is TGTGCCAGCAGAATTGGGGGGGGGAAGACCCAGTACTTC.

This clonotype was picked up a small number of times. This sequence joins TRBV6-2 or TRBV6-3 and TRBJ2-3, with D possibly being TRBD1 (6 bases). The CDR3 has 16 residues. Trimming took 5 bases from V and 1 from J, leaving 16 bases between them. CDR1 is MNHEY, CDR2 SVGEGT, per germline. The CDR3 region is CASSDLTGPRTDTQYF. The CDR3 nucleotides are TGTGCCAGCAGTGACCTGACAGGCCCCCGCACAGATACGCAGTATTTT.

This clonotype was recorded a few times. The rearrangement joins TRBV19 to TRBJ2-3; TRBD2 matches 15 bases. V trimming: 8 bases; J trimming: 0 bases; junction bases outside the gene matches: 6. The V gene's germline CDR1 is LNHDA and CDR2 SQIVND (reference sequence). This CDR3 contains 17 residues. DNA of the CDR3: TGTGCCAGTGGGCGGACTAGCGGGAGGGCTAGCACAGATACGCAGTATTTT. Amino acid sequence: CASGRTSGRASTDTQYF.

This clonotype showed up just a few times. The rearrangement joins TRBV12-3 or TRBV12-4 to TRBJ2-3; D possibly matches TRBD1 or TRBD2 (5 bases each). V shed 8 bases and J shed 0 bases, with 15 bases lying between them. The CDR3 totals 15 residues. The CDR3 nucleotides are TGTGCCAGCCGTTCCTTCGGGGCTAGCACAGATACGCAGTATTTT. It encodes CASRSFGASTDTQYF.

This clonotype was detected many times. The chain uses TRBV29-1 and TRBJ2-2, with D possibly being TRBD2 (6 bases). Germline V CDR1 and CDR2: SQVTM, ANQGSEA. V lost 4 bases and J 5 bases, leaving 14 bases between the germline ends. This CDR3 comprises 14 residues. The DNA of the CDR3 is TGCAGCGTTGTGACTAGTCATAGGACCGGGGAGCTGTTTTTT. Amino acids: CSVVTSHRTGELFF.

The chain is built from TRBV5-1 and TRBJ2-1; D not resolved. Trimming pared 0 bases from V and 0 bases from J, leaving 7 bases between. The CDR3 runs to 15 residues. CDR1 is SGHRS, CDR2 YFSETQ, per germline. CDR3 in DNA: TGCGCCAGCAGCTTGGAAGGGAACTCCTACAATGAGCAGTTCTTC. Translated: CASSLEGNSYNEQFF.

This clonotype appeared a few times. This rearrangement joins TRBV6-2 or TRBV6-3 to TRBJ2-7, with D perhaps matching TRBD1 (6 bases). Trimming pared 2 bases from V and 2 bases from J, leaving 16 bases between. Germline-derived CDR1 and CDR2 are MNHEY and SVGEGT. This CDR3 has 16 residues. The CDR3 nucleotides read TGTGCCAGCAGTTACGACGGACAGACTCTTGCCTACGAGCAGTACTTC. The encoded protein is CASSYDGQTLAYEQYF.

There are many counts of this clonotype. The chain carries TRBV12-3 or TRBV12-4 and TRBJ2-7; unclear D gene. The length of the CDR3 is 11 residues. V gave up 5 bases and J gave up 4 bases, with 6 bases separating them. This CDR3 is CASSRLYEQYF. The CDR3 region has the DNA TGTGCCAGCAGTCGATTATACGAGCAGTACTTC.

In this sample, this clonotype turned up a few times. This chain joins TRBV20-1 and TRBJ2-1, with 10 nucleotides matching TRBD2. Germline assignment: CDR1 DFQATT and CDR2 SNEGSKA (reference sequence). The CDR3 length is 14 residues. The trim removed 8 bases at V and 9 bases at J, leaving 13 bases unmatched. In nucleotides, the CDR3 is TGCAGTTTTACCCCAGCGGGAGGGCGAACTGAGCAGTTCTTC. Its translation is CSFTPAGGRTEQFF.

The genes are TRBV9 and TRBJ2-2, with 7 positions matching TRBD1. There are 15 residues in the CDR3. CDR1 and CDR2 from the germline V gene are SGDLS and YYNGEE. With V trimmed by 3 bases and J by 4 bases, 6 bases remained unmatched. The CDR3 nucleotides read TGTGCCAGCAGCGCACAGGGGAAGTTCACCGGGGAGCTGTTTTTT. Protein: CASSAQGKFTGELFF.

CDR3 loop: CASMRDKRLGYGYTF. CDR3 DNA sequence: TGTGCCAGCATGAGGGATAAGAGACTCGGCTATGGCTACACCTTC. The chain is built from TRBV12-3 or TRBV12-4 and TRBJ1-2; D is uncertain. The V end was cut by 7 bases, the J end by 4 bases, with 19 bases between. The CDR3 totals 15 residues.

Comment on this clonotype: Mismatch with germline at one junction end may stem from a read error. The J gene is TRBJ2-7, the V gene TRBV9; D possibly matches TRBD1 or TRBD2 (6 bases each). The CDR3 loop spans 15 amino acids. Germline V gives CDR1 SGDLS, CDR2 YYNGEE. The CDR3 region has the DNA TGTGGCAGCAGCGTAGGCGCACAGGGAGGCAACGAGCAGTACTTC. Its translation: CGSSVGAQGGNEQYF.

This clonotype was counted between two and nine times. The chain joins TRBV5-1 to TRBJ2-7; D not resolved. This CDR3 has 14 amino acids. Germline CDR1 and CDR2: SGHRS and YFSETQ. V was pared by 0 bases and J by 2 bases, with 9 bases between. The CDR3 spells CASSLAGTPYEQYF. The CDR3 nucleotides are TGCGCCAGCAGCTTGGCCGGTACACCCTACGAGCAGTACTTC. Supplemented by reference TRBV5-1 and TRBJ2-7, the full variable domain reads KAGVTQTPRYLIKTRGQQVTLSCSPISGHRSVSWYQQTPGQGLQFLFEYFSETQRNKGNFPGRFSGRQFSNSRSEMNVSTLELGDSALYLCASSLAGTPYEQYFGPGTRLTVT.